These 31 T cell receptor beta chains came from one sample sequenced in a study of blood T cells in healthy people across ages. Next came a second PCR, run for about 6 to 12 cycles, which used a sample-barcoded 5' primer along with a J-beta primer mix. TCRdb reanalysed the 5' RACE reads using MiXCR and keeps one entry per CDR3 protein. The table records around 750,000 distinct CDR3 sequences, about 55% of them present only once. Sequences were obtained from blood. Receptors originate from an elderly man in good health.

The genes are TRBV20-1 and TRBJ2-4; 7 bases fit TRBD2. CDR3 size: 15 residues. The V and J ends lost 7 bases and 0 bases, in that order; junction bases with no gene match: 9. CDR1 and CDR2 (germline): DFQATT, SNEGSKA (reference sequence). In DNA, the CDR3 is TGCAGTGTGAGGCCGGGGGGACTAGCCAAAAACATTCAGTACTTC. Translated: CSVRPGGLAKNIQYF.

This rearrangement joins TRBV29-1 to TRBJ2-7, with D possibly being TRBD1 (5 bases). The germline V gene encodes CDR1 SQVTM and CDR2 ANQGSEA. The CDR3 is made up of 11 amino acids. Trimming shortened V by 7 bases and J by 7 bases, and 14 bases separated the two germline ends. The CDR3 sequence: CSGYRYNEQYF. As DNA, the CDR3 is TGCAGCGGATACAGGTACAATGAGCAGTACTTC.

The chain couples TRBV7-9 to TRBJ2-4; 7 bases line up with TRBD2. The J call may be incorrect, as the DNA end agrees better with TRBJ2-7. The CDR3 extends over 15 amino acids. The germline gives CDR1 SEHNR, CDR2 FQNEAQ (reference sequence). CDR3 nucleotide sequence: TGTGCCAGCAGCTTAGAAGCGCTAGCGGCCTACGAGCAGTACTTC. Its protein product is CASSLEALAAYEQYF.

The chain links TRBV5-1 to TRBJ2-7; D is perhaps TRBD1 or TRBD2 (5 bases each). Germline V CDR1 and CDR2: SGHRS, YFSETQ. The CDR3 length is 15 residues. Trimming pared 4 bases from V and 7 bases from J, leaving 21 bases between. This chain's CDR3 is CASSPMGVLSGEQYF. The DNA of the CDR3 is TGCGCCAGCAGCCCGATGGGGGTACTCTCGGGTGAGCAGTACTTC.

The CDR3: CASGGPGQGSYEQYF. For the CDR3, the DNA is TGTGCCAGCGGCGGACCGGGACAGGGATCCTACGAGCAGTACTTC. V usage is TRBV27 and J usage is TRBJ2-1, with 9 bases identical to TRBD1. Matching the DNA end better, TRBJ2-7 makes the J call doubtful. Germline values: CDR1 MNHEY, CDR2 SMNVEV (reference sequence). CDR3 length equals 15 residues.

The chain combines TRBV20-1 with TRBJ2-5; no clear D gene. The germline CDR1 and CDR2 sequences are DFQATT and SNEGSKA (reference sequence). Deletions cut 0 bases from V and 5 bases from J, with 7 bases between. This CDR3 is 12 amino acids long. The CDR3 DNA sequence: TGCAGTGCTAGAGATGGGGTTGAGACCCAGTACTTC. Translating it yields CSARDGVETQYF.

The chain combines TRBV10-3 with TRBJ1-2; 11 bases map to TRBD1. V lost 10 bases and J lost 5; bases outside the gene matches: 9. Germline V gene sequence: CDR1 ENHRY, CDR2 SYGVKD. The CDR3 sequence is 14 residues long. This CDR3 is CATAGQGENYGYTF. DNA of the CDR3: TGTGCCACCGCGGGACAGGGGGAGAATTATGGCTACACCTTC.

V usage is TRBV7-6 and J usage is TRBJ2-1; 10 nucleotides agree with TRBD1. Trimming cost V 4 bases and J 4 bases; bases outside gene matches: 7. Germline loops: CDR1 SGHVS, CDR2 FNYEAQ. The CDR3 extends over 16 amino acids. The CDR3 nucleotides read TGTGCCAGCAGCTCAACCGGGACAGGGGTGTACAATGAGCAGTTCTTC. Its protein is CASSSTGTGVYNEQFF.

V usage is TRBV9 and J usage is TRBJ1-1; a weak D match, TRBD1 (6 bases). The V end lost 0 bases, the J end lost 5 bases, and 14 bases lay between the germline ends. The germline V gene encodes CDR1 SGDLS and CDR2 YYNGEE. The CDR3 covers 15 residues. The CDR3 protein is CASSVEQGFRTEAFF. The CDR3 DNA reads as TGTGCCAGCAGCGTAGAACAGGGATTCAGGACTGAAGCTTTCTTT.

The chain links TRBV5-1 to TRBJ1-2; D is ambiguous. Trimming cost V 2 bases and J 2 bases, with 13 bases left between them. The CDR3 extends over 15 amino acids. From germline, CDR1 is SGHRS and CDR2 YFSETQ. This CDR3 reads CASSFGGSVNYGYTF. The CDR3 DNA reads as TGCGCCAGCAGCTTCGGCGGCAGCGTGAACTATGGCTACACCTTC.

The V and J genes are TRBV20-1 and TRBJ2-7; D assignment may be TRBD1 or TRBD2 (6 bases each). Germline CDR1 is DFQATT and CDR2 is SNEGSKA (reference sequence). The V and J ends lost 6 bases and 7 bases respectively, with 22 bases between them. This CDR3 region has 14 residues. The chain's CDR3 is CSADPGALNNEQYF. The CDR3, as DNA: TGCAGTGCGGACCCGGGGGCGCTAAACAATGAGCAGTACTTC.

Written as DNA, the CDR3 is TGCAGCGTGGGTGGCTACACCTTC. Amino acid sequence: CSVGGYTF. The V and J genes are TRBV29-1 and TRBJ1-2; D uncertain. This CDR3 is 8 amino acids long. The ends were cut back, 6 bases at V and 7 bases at J, with 3 bases in the middle. Germline V gene data show CDR1 as SQVTM and CDR2 as ANQGSEA.

This clonotype was detected a few times. This chain uses TRBV5-1 with TRBJ2-3; 9 positions match TRBD2. J lost 14 bases, V lost 4 bases, and 20 bases had no gene match. The germline CDR1 and CDR2 sequences are SGHRS and YFSETQ. The CDR3 runs 16 residues. CDR3 residues: CASSGEAGGIHRYAYF. In DNA form, the CDR3 reads TGCGCCAGCAGCGGTGAAGCGGGAGGAATTCACAGATACGCGTATTTT. Full variable domain (remainder filled in from reference TRBV5-1 and TRBJ2-3): KAGVTQTPRYLIKTRGQQVTLSCSPISGHRSVSWYQQTPGQGLQFLFEYFSETQRNKGNFPGRFSGRQFSNSRSEMNVSTLELGDSALYLCASSGEAGGIHRYAYFGPGTRLTVL.

This chain joins TRBV27 and TRBJ2-7; D may be TRBD2 (6 bases). CDR3 length: 15 residues. V was cut by 2 bases and J by 4 bases, with 15 bases left in between. Germline V gives CDR1 MNHEY, CDR2 SMNVEV (reference sequence). The CDR3 sequence: CASSLQPAGQYEQYF. The CDR3, as DNA: TGTGCCAGCAGTTTACAACCAGCGGGTCAGTACGAGCAGTACTTC.

The genes are TRBV14 and TRBJ2-1; 9 bases fit TRBD2. Per the germline V gene, CDR1 is SGHDN and CDR2 is FVKESK. The V segment lost 1 base and the J segment 3 bases; nucleotides outside the gene matches: 13. The CDR3 covers 19 residues. CDR3 in amino acids: CASSQGLAEGLLIYNEQFF. CDR3 in DNA: TGTGCCAGCAGCCAAGGACTAGCGGAGGGCCTCTTAATCTACAATGAGCAGTTCTTC.

The chain has TRBV18 and TRBJ2-5; possibly TRBD2 for D (5 bases). The CDR3 covers 14 residues. The V end lost 6 bases, the J end lost 5 bases, and 16 bases lay between the germline ends. CDR1 is KGHSH, CDR2 LQKENI, per germline. The CDR3 loop is CASSPEALGETQYF. CDR3 in DNA: TGTGCCAGCTCCCCGGAGGCCCTGGGGGAGACCCAGTACTTC.

This clonotype was detected only a few times. V is TRBV5-1 and J is TRBJ2-1; D gene ambiguous. The germline V gene has CDR1 SGHRS and CDR2 YFSETQ. The ends were cut back, 0 bases at V and 6 bases at J, with 10 bases in the middle. There are 14 residues in the CDR3. As DNA, the CDR3 is TGCGCCAGCAGCTTGGCCAAAGTTTCCAATGAGCAGTTCTTC. Its translation is CASSLAKVSNEQFF.

This clonotype was recorded only once. The gene calls are TRBV27 and TRBJ2-2; a possible D gene is TRBD2 (6 bases). Trimming pared 6 bases from V and 3 bases from J, leaving 11 bases between. This CDR3 is 14 amino acids long. Germline CDR1 MNHEY, CDR2 SMNVEV (reference sequence). The CDR3 sequence: CASRGTADTGELFF. In DNA form, the CDR3 reads TGTGCCAGCAGAGGGACTGCGGACACCGGGGAGCTGTTTTTT.

A single count supports this clonotype. This chain connects TRBV11-2 to TRBJ2-5; 8 bases are shared with TRBD2. Judging by the DNA end, TRBJ2-7 fits better; the J call may be wrong. Germline loops: CDR1 SGHAT, CDR2 FQNNGV. This CDR3 has 15 residues. The CDR3 DNA reads as TGTGCCAGCAGCCGTCTAGCGGGCATTCGAAACGAGCAGTACTTC. This codes for CASSRLAGIRNEQYF.

In DNA, the CDR3 is TGTGCCAGCAGCTTGGACGAGGGCGAGCAGTACTTC. This codes for CASSLDEGEQYF. This chain links TRBV11-1 with TRBJ2-7; TRBD2 is a possible D gene (5 bases). This CDR3 is 12 amino acids long. V lost 3 bases and J 6 bases, leaving 9 bases between the germline ends. Looked up from germline, CDR1 is SGHAT and CDR2 is FQDESV (reference sequence). Variable domain in full (rest from reference TRBV11-1 and TRBJ2-7): EAEVAQSPRYKITEKSQAVAFWCDPISGHATLYWYRQILGQGPELLVQFQDESVVDDSQLPKDRFSAERLKGVDSTLKIQPAELGDSAMYLCASSLDEGEQYFGPGTRLTVT.

Concerning this clonotype itself: The junction differs from germline at one of its ends, possibly a read error. The gene calls are TRBV4-1 and TRBJ2-7, with no clear D. In germline, CDR1 is MGHRA, CDR2 YSYEKL. The CDR3 is 16 amino acids. The CDR3 DNA follows: TGCGCCGGCAGCCCGCGTCCCCTCAGGAACTCCTACGAGCAGTACTTC. Residues: CAGSPRPLRNSYEQYF.

This chain uses TRBV9 with TRBJ2-1; no clear D. With 1 base removed from V and 4 bases from J, the gap between germline ends came to 9 bases. The CDR3 sequence is 14 residues long. In germline, CDR1 is SGDLS, CDR2 YYNGEE. The CDR3 spells CASSVHHQYNEQFF. Written as DNA, the CDR3 is TGTGCCAGCAGCGTACATCACCAATACAATGAGCAGTTCTTC.

The sample holds many counts of this clonotype. The rearrangement links TRBV7-2 to TRBJ2-3, with 11 bases aligning to TRBD2. J lost 2 bases, V lost 4 bases, and 5 bases had no gene match. CDR1 is SGHTA and CDR2 is FQGNSA in the germline V gene. This CDR3 is 16 amino acids long. Here the CDR3 reads CASSSGTSGVTDTQYF. The CDR3 nucleotides are TGTGCCAGCAGCTCCGGGACTAGCGGTGTCACAGATACGCAGTATTTT.

The gene calls are TRBV9 and TRBJ2-7; TRBD2 aligns across 8 bases. This CDR3 is 16 amino acids long. CDR1 is SGDLS, CDR2 YYNGEE, per germline. With 0 bases clipped from V and 1 base from J, the junction kept 6 bases outside the gene matches. The CDR3 bases are TGTGCCAGCAGCGTAGCCCAGCGGGGGCCTTCCTACGAGCAGTACTTC. Translating gives CASSVAQRGPSYEQYF.

This clonotype turned up a few times. The chain has TRBV6-5 and TRBJ2-3, with no clear D. Germline V lookup: CDR1 MNHEY, CDR2 SVGAGI. This CDR3 comprises 15 residues. The ends were cut back, 7 bases at V and 14 bases at J, with 28 bases in the middle. CDR3 DNA: TGTGCCAGCACCCCCCGGGCGGCGACACACAGATACGCGTATTTT. Its translation is CASTPRAATHRYAYF.

This rearrangement joins TRBV12-3 or TRBV12-4 to TRBJ1-1, with D unresolved. Trimming stripped 7 bases from V and 0 bases from J, with 12 bases between. This CDR3 is built from 14 residues. The CDR3 spells CASTSLTMNTEAFF. For the CDR3, the DNA is TGTGCCAGCACGAGTCTGACCATGAACACTGAAGCTTTCTTT.

The chain joins TRBV20-1 to TRBJ2-7, with 10 bases that match TRBD2. This CDR3 has 11 amino acids. Germline V gene data show CDR1 as DFQATT and CDR2 as SNEGSKA (reference sequence). V lost 5 bases, J lost 6 bases, and 1 base stayed unmatched. As DNA, the CDR3 is TGCAGTGCTGTAGCGGGAGGCGAGCAGTACTTC. Residues: CSAVAGGEQYF.

This clonotype was picked up a small number of times. The V call is TRBV3-1, the J call TRBJ1-2; TRBD1 agrees at 7 bases. The CDR3 runs 14 residues. The V and J ends lost 1 base and 6 bases, in that order; junction bases with no gene match: 5. The V gene's germline CDR1 is LGHDT and CDR2 YNNKEL (reference sequence). The CDR3 sequence is CASSQVQGGDGYTF. The CDR3 nucleotides read TGTGCCAGCAGCCAAGTTCAGGGGGGAGATGGCTACACCTTC.

The chain joins TRBV10-3 to TRBJ2-7, with 7 bases identical to TRBD1. Germline CDR1 ENHRY, CDR2 SYGVKD. The CDR3 consists of 15 residues. V was clipped by 5 bases and J by 5 bases; unmatched bases: 12. CDR3 loop: CAISPRQGPPNEQYF. The CDR3 DNA reads as TGTGCCATCAGTCCCAGACAGGGCCCTCCCAACGAGCAGTACTTC.

V usage is TRBV5-1 and J usage is TRBJ2-3, with TRBD2 matching 11 bases. Unmatched junction bases numbered 10, after V lost 1 base and J lost 6 bases. Per the germline V gene, CDR1 is SGHRS and CDR2 is YFSETQ. The CDR3 has 17 amino acids. The CDR3 loop is CASSLPHSGRATDTQYF. In DNA form, the CDR3 reads TGCGCCAGCAGCTTGCCGCATAGCGGGAGGGCCACGGATACGCAGTATTTT.

The chain employs TRBV20-1 and TRBJ1-1, with a tentative D call TRBD1 (6 bases). Germline V CDR1 and CDR2: DFQATT, SNEGSKA (reference sequence). The CDR3 length is 14 residues. Between the trimmed V and J ends, which lost 6 bases and 6 bases, there was a span of 20 bases. Here the CDR3 reads CSAMGAGTWAEAFF. The CDR3 nucleotides read TGCAGTGCCATGGGGGCCGGCACATGGGCTGAAGCTTTCTTT.